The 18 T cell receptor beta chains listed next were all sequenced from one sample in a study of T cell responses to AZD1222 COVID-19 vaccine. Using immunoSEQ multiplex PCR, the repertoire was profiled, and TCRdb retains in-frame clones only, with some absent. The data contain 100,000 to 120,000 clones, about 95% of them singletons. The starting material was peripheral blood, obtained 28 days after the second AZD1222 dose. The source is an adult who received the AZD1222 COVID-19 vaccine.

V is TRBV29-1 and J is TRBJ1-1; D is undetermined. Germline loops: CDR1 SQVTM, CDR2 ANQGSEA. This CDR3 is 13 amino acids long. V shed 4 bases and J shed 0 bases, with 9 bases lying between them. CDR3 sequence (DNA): TGCAGCGTTGCAGGCCTAATGAACACTGAAGCTTTCTTT. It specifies CSVAGLMNTEAFF.

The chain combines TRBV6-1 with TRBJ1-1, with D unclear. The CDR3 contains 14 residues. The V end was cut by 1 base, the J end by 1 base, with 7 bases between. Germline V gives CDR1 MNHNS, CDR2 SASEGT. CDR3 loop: CASSEGRKNTEAFF. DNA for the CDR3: TGTGCCAGCAGTGAAGGGCGGAAGAACACTGAAGCTTTCTTT.

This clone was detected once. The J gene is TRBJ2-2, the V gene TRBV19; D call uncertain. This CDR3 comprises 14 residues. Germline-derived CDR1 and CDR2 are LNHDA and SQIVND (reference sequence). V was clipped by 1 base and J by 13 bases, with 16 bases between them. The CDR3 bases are TGTGCCAGTAGTATAGCCGGTGAAGTCCGAGGGCTGTTTTTT. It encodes CASSIAGEVRGLFF.

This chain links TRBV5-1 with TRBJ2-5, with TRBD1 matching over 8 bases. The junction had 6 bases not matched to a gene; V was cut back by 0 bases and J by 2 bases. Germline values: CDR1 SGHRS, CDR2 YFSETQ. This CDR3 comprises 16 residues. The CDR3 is CASSLEGTGGQETQYF. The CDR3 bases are TGCGCCAGCAGCTTGGAGGGGACAGGCGGTCAAGAGACCCAGTACTTC.

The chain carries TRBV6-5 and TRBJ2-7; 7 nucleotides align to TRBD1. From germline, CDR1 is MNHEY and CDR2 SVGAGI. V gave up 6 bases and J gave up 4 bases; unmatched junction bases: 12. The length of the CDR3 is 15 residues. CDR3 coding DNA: TGTGCCAGCAGCCAGACCCCGGGACAGAGTTACGAGCAGTACTTC. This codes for CASSQTPGQSYEQYF.

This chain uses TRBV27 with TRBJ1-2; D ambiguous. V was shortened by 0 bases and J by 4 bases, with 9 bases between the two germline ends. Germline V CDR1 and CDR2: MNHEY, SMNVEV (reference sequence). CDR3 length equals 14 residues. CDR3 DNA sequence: TGTGCCAGCAGTTTATCTAGGGTCTCCTATGGCTACACCTTC. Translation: CASSLSRVSYGYTF.

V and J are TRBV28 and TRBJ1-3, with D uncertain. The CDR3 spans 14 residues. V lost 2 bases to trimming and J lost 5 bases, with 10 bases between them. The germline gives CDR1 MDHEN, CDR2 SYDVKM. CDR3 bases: TGTGCCAGCAGTTTAGGGGTCCCGAGAAACACCATATATTTT. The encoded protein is CASSLGVPRNTIYF.

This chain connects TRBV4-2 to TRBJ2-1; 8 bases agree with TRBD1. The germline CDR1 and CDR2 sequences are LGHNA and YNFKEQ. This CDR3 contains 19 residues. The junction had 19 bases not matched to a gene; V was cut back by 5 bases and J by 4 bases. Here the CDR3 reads CASSWPGTGDSQWYNEQFF. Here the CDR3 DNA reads TGTGCCAGCAGCTGGCCCGGGACAGGCGACTCTCAATGGTACAATGAGCAGTTCTTC.

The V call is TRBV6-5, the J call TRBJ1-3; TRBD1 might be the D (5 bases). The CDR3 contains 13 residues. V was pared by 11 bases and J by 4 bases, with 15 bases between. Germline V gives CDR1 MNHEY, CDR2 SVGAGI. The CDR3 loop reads CAGYSGRGNTIYF. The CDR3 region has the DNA TGTGCCGGGTATTCGGGGCGGGGAAACACCATATATTTT.

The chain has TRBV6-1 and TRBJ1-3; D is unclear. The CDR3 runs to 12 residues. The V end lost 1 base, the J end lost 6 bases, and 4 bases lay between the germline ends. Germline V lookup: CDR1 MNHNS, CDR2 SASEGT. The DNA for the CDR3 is TGTGCCAGCAGTGAAGACGAAAACACCATATATTTT. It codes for CASSEDENTIYF.

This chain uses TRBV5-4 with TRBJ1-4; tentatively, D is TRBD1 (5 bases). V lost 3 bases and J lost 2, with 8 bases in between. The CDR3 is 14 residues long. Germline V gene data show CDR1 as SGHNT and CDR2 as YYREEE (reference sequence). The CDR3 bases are TGTGCCAGCAGCTGGTGGGGCACTAATGAAAAACTGTTTTTT. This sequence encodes CASSWWGTNEKLFF.

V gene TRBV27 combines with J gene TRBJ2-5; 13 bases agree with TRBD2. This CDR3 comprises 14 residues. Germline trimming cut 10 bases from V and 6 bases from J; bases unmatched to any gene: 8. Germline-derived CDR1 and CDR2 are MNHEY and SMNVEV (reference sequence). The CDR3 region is CATETSGGAKTQYF. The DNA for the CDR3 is TGTGCCACCGAAACTAGCGGGGGGGCGAAGACCCAGTACTTC.

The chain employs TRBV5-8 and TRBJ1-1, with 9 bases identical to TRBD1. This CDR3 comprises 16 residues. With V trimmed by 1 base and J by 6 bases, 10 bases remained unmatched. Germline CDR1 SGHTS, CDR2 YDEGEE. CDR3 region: CASSLSNNRGLPEAFF. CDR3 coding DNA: TGTGCCAGCAGCTTGTCTAATAACAGGGGGCTTCCTGAAGCTTTCTTT.

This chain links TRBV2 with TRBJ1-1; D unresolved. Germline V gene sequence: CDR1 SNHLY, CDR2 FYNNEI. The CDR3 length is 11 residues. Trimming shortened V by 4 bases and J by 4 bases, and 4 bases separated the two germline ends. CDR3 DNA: TGTGCCAGCAGTGGGTTCACTGAAGCTTTCTTT. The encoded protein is CASSGFTEAFF.

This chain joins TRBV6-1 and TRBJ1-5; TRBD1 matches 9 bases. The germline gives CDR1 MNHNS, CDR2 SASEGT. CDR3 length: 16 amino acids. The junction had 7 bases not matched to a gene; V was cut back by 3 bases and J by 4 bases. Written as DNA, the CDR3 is TGTGCCAGCAGTGAGCTCGCCGGGACAGGGAATCAGCCCCAGCATTTT. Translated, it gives CASSELAGTGNQPQHF.

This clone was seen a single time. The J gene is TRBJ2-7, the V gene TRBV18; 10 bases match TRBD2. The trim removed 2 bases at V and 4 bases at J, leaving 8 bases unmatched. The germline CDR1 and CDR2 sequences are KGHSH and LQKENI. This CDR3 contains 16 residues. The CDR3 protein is CASSPEEGLALYEQYF. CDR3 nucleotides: TGTGCCAGCTCACCAGAGGAGGGACTAGCGCTTTACGAGCAGTACTTC.

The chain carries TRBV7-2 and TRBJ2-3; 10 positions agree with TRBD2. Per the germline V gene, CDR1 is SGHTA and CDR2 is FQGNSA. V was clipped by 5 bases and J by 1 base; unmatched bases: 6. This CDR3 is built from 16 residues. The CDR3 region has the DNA TGTGCCAGCAGCCACCTTAGCGGGGGGCGCACAGATACGCAGTATTTT. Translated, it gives CASSHLSGGRTDTQYF. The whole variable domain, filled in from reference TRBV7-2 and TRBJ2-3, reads GAGVSQSPSNKVTEKGKDVELRCDPISGHTALYWYRQSLGQGLEFLIYFQGNSAPDKSGLPSDRFSAERTGGSVSTLTIQRTQQEDSAVYLCASSHLSGGRTDTQYFGPGTRLTVL.

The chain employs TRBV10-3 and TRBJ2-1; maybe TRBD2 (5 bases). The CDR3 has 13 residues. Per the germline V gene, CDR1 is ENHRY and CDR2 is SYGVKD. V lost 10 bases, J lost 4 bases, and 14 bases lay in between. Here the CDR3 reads CATCGSAYNEQFF. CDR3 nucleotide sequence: TGTGCCACGTGCGGTAGCGCGTACAATGAGCAGTTCTTC.